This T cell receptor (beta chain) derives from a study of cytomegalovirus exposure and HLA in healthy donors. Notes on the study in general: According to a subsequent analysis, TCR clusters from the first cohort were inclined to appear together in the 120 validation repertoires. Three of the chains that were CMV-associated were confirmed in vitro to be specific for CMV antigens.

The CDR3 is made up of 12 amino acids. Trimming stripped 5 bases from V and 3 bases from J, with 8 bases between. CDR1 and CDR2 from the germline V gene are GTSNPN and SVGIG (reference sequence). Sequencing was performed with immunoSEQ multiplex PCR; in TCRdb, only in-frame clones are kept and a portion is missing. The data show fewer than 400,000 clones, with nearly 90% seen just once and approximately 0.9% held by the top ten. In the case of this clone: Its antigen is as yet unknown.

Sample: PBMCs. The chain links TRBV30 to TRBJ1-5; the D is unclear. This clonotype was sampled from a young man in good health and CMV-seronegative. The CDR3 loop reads CAWGRYNQPQHF. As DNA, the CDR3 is TGTGCCTGGGGCCGATACAATCAGCCCCAGCATTTT.